Shown below are 8 T cell receptor beta chains from a single sample sequenced in a study of T cells in women clearing cervical HPV infection. Profiling relied on immunoSEQ multiplex PCR, and the TCRdb table lists in-frame clones only, not all of them. This sample's table has under 45,000 clones. Sequencing was performed on blood buffy coat. The source of these receptors is a woman between 18 and 75 years old with a cervical HPV16 infection that either progressed to CIN3+ or cleared (not recorded which).

Concerning this clone itself: The DNA ends 3 residues before the CDR3 does, and the rest of the CDR3 is filled in from the germline J gene. V usage is TRBV10-3 and J usage is TRBJ2-1; 10 bases align to TRBD2. V was pared by 2 bases and J by 8 bases, with 9 bases of the junction left unmatched. Germline V CDR1 and CDR2: ENHRY, SYGVKD. The CDR3 extends over 16 amino acids. CDR3 residues: CAISEEASGSWDEQFF. The part of the CDR3 DNA that was read is TGTGCCATCAGTGAGGAGGCTAGCGGGAGCTGGGATGAG.

Remarks on this clone: The CDR3 end is not reached by the read, which stops 3 residues before it; the germline J gene fills it in. V and J are TRBV2 and TRBJ1-2; 7 bases agree with TRBD1. The junction had 5 bases not matched to a gene; V was cut back by 6 bases and J by 1 base. The germline V gene encodes CDR1 SNHLY and CDR2 FYNNEI. CDR3 size: 14 residues. The CDR3 DNA, read in part, is TGTGCCAGCAGGGGGGACAGAGATAACTATGGC. Translated: CASRGDRDNYG. The CDR3 as a whole reads CASRGDRDNYGYTF.

Of note for this clone: The CDR3 end lies 3 residues beyond the end of the read and is filled in from the germline J gene. This chain links TRBV20-1 with TRBJ2-7; 10 bases line up with TRBD1. Trimming at V came to 0 bases and at J to 3 bases, leaving 5 bases not matched to a gene. CDR1 and CDR2 (germline): DFQATT, SNEGSKA (reference sequence). The CDR3 consists of 15 residues. The CDR3 bases that were read are TGCAGTGCTAGAGATGGGGACAGGGGTGGCTACGAG. Translating it yields CSARDGDRGGYE. The whole CDR3 protein reads CSARDGDRGGYEQYF.

A remark on this clone: Read data end 3 residues before the CDR3 end; the end is taken from the germline J gene. The V gene is TRBV19, the J gene TRBJ1-2; D is undetermined. Per the germline V gene, CDR1 is LNHDA and CDR2 is SQIVND (reference sequence). The CDR3 is made up of 16 amino acids. The covered CDR3 bases are TGTGCCAGTAGTGGCCGCGCTAGCGGGAGCGGTTACGAC. Translating gives CASSGRASGSGYD. The CDR3 as a whole reads CASSGRASGSGYDYTF.

The CDR3 reads CASSAIGTAQETQYF. The CDR3 bases that were read are TGTGCCAGCAGTGCTATAGGGACAGCGCAAGAGACC. The rearrangement uses TRBV6-1 and TRBJ2-5, with 7 bases fitting TRBD1. Sequencing ends 3 residues short of the CDR3 end; the germline J gene provides the rest. CDR1 is MNHNS and CDR2 is SASEGT in the germline V gene. There are 15 residues in the CDR3. V was clipped by 4 bases and J by 2 bases; unmatched bases: 7.

Judged by frequency, this clone is medium-sized. The read gets to within 3 residues of the CDR3 end, and the germline J gene fills in the rest. The V and J genes are TRBV7-6 and TRBJ2-3; 7 nucleotides align to TRBD2. Germline V gene lookup returns CDR1 SGHVS and CDR2 FNYEAQ. The CDR3 contains 14 residues. Trimming removed 7 bases from V and 0 bases from J; junction bases left unmatched: 4. CDR3 sequence reads: CASNGGGSTDTQYF. The CDR3 bases that were read are TGTGCCAGCAACGGCGGGGGTAGCACAGATACG.

In the case of this clone: Read sequence stops 3 residues before the CDR3 end, and the germline J gene provides the missing end. The chain carries TRBV7-9 and TRBJ2-3; the D is unclear. This CDR3 has 12 residues. V gave up 3 bases and J gave up 4 bases, with 5 bases separating them. Germline lookup yields CDR1 SEHNR and CDR2 FQNEAQ (reference sequence). CDR3 bases read: TGTGCCAGCAGCTTGAGCGCAGATACG. Translation: CASSLSADT. In full, the CDR3 reads CASSLSADTQYF.

For this clone: The CDR3 end falls 3 residues outside the read, so it is completed with the germline J gene. The chain combines TRBV7-2 with TRBJ2-7, with D uncertain. Per the germline V gene, CDR1 is SGHTA and CDR2 is FQGNSA. With 3 bases removed from V and 5 bases from J, the gap between germline ends came to 5 bases. The CDR3 consists of 11 residues. This CDR3 reads CASSFYDEQYF. Partial CDR3 DNA: TGTGCCAGCAGCTTTTATGACGAG.